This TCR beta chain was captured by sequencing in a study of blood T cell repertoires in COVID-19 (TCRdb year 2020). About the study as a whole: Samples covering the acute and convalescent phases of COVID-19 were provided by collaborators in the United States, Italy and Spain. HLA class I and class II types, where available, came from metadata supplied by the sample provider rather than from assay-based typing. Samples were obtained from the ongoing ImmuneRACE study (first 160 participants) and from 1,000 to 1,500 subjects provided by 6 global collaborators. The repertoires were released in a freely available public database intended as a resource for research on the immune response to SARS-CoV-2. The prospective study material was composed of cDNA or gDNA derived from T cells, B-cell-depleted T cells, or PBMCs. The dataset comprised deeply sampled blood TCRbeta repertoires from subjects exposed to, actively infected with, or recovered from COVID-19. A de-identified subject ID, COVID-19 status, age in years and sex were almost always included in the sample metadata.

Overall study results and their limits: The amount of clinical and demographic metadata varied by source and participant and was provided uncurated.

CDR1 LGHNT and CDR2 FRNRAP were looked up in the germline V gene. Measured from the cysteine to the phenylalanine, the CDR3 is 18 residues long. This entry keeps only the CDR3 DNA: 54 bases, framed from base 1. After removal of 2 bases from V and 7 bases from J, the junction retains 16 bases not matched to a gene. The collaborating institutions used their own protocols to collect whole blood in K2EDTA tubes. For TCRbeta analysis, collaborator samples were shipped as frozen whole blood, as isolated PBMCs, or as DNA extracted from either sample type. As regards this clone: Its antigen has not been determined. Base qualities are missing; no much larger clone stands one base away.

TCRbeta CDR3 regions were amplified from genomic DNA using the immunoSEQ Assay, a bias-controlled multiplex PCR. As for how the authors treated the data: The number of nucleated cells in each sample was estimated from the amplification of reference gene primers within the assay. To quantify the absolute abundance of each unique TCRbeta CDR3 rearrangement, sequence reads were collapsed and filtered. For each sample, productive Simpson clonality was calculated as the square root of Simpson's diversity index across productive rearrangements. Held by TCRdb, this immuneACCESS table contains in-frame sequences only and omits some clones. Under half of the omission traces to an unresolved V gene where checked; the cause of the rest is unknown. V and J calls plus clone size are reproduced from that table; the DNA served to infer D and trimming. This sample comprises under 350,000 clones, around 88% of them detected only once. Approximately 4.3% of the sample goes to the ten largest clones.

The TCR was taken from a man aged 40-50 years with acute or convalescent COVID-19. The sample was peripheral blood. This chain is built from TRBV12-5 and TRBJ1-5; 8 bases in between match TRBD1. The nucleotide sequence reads TGTGCTAGTGGTTTGTCCCATATAAGACAGGGGATGGGACAGCCCCAGCATTTT. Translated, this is CASGLSHIRQGMGQPQHF.